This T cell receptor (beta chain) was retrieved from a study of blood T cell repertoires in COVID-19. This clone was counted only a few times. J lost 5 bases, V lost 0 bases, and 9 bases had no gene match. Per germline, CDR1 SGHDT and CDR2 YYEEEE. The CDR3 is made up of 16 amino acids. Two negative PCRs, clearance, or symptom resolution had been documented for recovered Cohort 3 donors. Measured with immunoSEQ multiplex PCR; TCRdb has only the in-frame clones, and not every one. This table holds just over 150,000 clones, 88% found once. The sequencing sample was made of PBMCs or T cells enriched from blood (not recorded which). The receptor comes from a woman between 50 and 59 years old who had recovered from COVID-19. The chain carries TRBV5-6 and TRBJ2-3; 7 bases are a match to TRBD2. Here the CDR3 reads CASSLEAGQNLDTQYF. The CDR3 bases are TGTGCCAGCAGCTTGGAAGCGGGGCAAAATTTAGATACGCAGTATTTT.